This T cell receptor beta chain originates from a study of CD8+CD57+ T cells in acquired aplastic anemia. Study information: Sorted CD4+ and CD8+ cells gave a mean 3.2 ug DNA, range about 0.19 to 27.4 ug.

Germline V gene sequence: CDR1 ENHRY, CDR2 SYGVKD. V shed 11 bases and J 5 bases; nucleotides not matched to a gene: 6. The CDR3 is 13 residues long. Whoever was chosen for sequencing had shown CD8+CD57+ cell expansion by flow cytometry. Blood came from patients not yet given any therapy. Whole-study findings and limits: Patients showed no significant difference from controls in CD8+ Simpson's diversity. Both patients and controls carried the same twenty-nine CD8+ CDR3 sequences.

Ten or more counts support this clonotype. The antigen is not known. Genomic DNA, the template, was used for profiling of the TCR beta VDJ and CDR3. TCRdb analysed the reads with MiXCR anew, one entry per CDR3 protein. Of around 200,000 distinct CDR3 sequences listed, roughly 53% are singletons. The receptor's source is a human donor with aplastic anemia. Sample: sorted CD4+, CD8+, or CD8+CD57+ T cells (not recorded which) from PBMCs. The chain links TRBV10-3 to TRBJ2-1; TRBD1 aligns across 10 bases. The CDR3 protein is CAARQGANNEQFF. The DNA for the CDR3 is TGTGCCGCCCGACAGGGGGCCAACAATGAGCAGTTCTTC.